This T cell receptor beta chain was identified in a study of OX40 agonist ivuxolimab in advanced cancers. Across the whole study: Ivuxolimab is an agonistic anti-OX40 (CD134) antibody, and patients were treated with it. Prior therapy, whether anti-PD-1, anti-PD-L1 or anti-CTLA-4, was allowed, and about 40% had some.

The table came from immunoSEQ multiplex PCR; TCRdb's copy has only in-frame clones and leaves some out. The data show around 39,000 clones, roughly 82% seen once. The germline V and J ends were trimmed by 3 bases and 5 bases, with 10 bases remaining between them. CDR3 length: 13 amino acids. Germline V gene data show CDR1 as SGHVS and CDR2 as FQNEAQ. Source: CD4+ or CD8+ T cells sorted from blood, taken in a trial of the OX40 agonist ivuxolimab. The TCR originated in an adult with an advanced solid tumor such as melanoma, head and neck, liver or kidney cancer. This chain links TRBV7-8 with TRBJ2-5; perhaps TRBD2 as D (5 bases). This chain's CDR3 is CASSFAGVETQYF. Here the CDR3 DNA reads TGTGCCAGCAGCTTCGCCGGGGTGGAGACCCAGTACTTC.